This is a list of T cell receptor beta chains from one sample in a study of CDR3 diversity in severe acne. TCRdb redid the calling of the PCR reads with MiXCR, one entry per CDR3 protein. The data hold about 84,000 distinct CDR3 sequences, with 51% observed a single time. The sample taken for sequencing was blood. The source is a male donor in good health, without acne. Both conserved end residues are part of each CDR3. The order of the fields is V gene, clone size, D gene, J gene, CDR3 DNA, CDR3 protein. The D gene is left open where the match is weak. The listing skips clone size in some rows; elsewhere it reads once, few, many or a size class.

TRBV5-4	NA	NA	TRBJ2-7	TGTGCCAGGGGGGGCTACGAGCAGTACTTC	CARGGYEQYF
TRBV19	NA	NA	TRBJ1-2	TGTGCCAGTAGTATAGGTTCCCTGGTTCTGGGAGACTATGGCTACACCTTC	CASSIGSLVLGDYGYTF
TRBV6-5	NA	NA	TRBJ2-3	NA	CASRPHRELNTEAFFAQYF
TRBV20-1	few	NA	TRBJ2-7	TGCAGTGCTCCCGTTAGCTCCTACGAGCAGTACTTC	CSAPVSSYEQYF
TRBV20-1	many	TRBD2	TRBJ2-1	TGCAGTGCCACCTGGGACTACCGGAGCTCCTACAATGAGCAGTTCTTC	CSATWDYRSSYNEQFF
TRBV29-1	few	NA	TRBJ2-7	TGCAGCGTTGAAGTTCGGCCGAGAGAGCAGTACTTC	CSVEVRPREQYF
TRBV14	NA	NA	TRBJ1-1	TGTGCCAGCAGTAGACAGGTGGGACATAGAGCTTTCTTT	CASSRQVGHRAFF
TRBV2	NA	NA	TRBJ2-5	TGTGCCAGCAGCCACCTCAGCGGGGAGACCCAGTACTTC	CASSHLSGETQYF
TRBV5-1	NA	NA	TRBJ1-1	TGCGCCAGCAGCTTGGTGACTGGCGGGAACACTGAAGCTTTCTTT	CASSLVTGGNTEAFF
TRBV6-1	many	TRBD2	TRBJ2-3	TGTGCCAGCAGTGAAGGGACTAGCGGGAGGTGGCATACGCAGTATTTT	CASSEGTSGRWHTQYF
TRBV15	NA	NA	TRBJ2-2	TGTGCCACCAAGCCCGGCGGTACCGGGGAGCTGTTTTTT	CATKPGGTGELFF
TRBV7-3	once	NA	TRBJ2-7	NA	CASSFYICSALTSGQSYEQYF
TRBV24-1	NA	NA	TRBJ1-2	TGTGCCACCAGTGATTTTGGGTCCAGGAGCGGCTACACCTTC	CATSDFGSRSGYTF
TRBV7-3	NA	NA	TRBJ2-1	TGTGCCAGCAGCCCCGGGCCTAGGGATGAGCAGTTCTTC	CASSPGPRDEQFF
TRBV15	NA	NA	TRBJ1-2	TGTGCCACCAGCAGACCCGGGGAGCACTATGGCTACACCTTC	CATSRPGEHYGYTF
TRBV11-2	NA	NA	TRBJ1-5	TGTGCCAGCAGGGAGGGAGCGGATCAGCCCCAGCATTTT	CASREGADQPQHF
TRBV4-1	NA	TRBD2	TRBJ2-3	TGCGCCAGCAGCCAAAGTGTGGGACTAGCGGGGGGGCGTGATACGCAGTATTTT	CASSQSVGLAGGRDTQYF
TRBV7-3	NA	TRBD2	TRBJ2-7	TGTGCCAGCAGTTCCCTAGCGGGGGCCGCCAACGAGCAGTACTTC	CASSSLAGAANEQYF
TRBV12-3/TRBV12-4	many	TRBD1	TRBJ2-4	TGTGCCAGCAGTTTTGACAGGGGGGTTCCCAAAAACATTCAGTACTTC	CASSFDRGVPKNIQYF
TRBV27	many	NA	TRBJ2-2	TGTGCCAGCAGTCCGGGGAGGGGGCACACCGGGGAGCTGTTTTTT	CASSPGRGHTGELFF
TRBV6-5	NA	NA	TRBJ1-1	TGTGCCAGCAGTTCTTACACTGAAGCTTTCTTT	CASSSYTEAFF
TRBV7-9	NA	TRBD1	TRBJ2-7	TGTGCCAGCAGCCCGCCGGGACAGGGGGCGCTCGAGCAGTACTTC	CASSPPGQGALEQYF
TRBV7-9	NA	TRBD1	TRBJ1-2	TGTGCCAGCCCGGGAGGACAGGGCTATGGCTACACCTTC	CASPGGQGYGYTF
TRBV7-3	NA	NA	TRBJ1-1	TGTGCCAGCAGCCCGGGGTGGAGGGAAAAGGTGTGGACTGAAGCTTTCTTT	CASSPGWREKVWTEAFF
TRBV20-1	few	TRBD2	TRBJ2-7	TGCAGTGCTAGACGGACTAGCGATCTGGTGCAGTACTTC	CSARRTSDLVQYF
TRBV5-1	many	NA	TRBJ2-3	TGCGCCAGCAGCTTCGGCAGTTTGGGCACAGATACGCAGTATTTT	CASSFGSLGTDTQYF
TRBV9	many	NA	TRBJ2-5	TGTGCCAGCAGCGTAGCCAGCGGGCATCAAGAGACCCAGTACTTC	CASSVASGHQETQYF
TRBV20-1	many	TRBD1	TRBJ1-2	TGCAGTGCCGGGCGCCCCGGGACAGAATATGGCTACACCTTC	CSAGRPGTEYGYTF
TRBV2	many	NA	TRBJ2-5	TGTGCCAGCCAATTAGGGGGTGCAGTGACGGAGACCCAGTACTTC	CASQLGGAVTETQYF
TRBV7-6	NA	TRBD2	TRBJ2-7	TGTGCCAGCAGCCGTACTAGCGGGCAGGCAACCTACGAGCAGTACTTC	CASSRTSGQATYEQYF
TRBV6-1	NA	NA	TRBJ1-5	TGTGCCAGCAGTGAAAGAGGGTCGGCGAATAGCAATCAGCCCCAGCATTTT	CASSERGSANSNQPQHF
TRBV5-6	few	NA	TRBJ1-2	TGTGCCAGCAGCTTGGCCGGCTTCGGCTACACCTTC	CASSLAGFGYTF
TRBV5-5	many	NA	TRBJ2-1	TGTGCCAGCAGCTTGGAGCAGACGTTCTACAATGAGCAGTTCTTC	CASSLEQTFYNEQFF
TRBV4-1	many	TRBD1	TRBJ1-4	TGCGCCAGCAGCCCTTATTTGGGACAGGGGAGTAACGAAAAACTGTTTTTT	CASSPYLGQGSNEKLFF